This T cell receptor beta chain came from a study of blood T cell repertoires in COVID-19. In the study overall: The cDNA or gDNA used as material had been derived from T cells, B-cell-depleted T cells, or PBMCs.

Original methodology: The authors estimated nucleated cell counts from reference gene primer amplification. The protocol was immunoSEQ multiplex PCR, while the TCRdb copy is restricted to in-frame clones and leaves out a portion. V and J calls and clone size are copied from that table; D and trimming were computed from the DNA. The profile shows fewer than 250,000 clones, roughly 82% of them singletons. Germline CDR1 and CDR2: MDHEN and SYDVKM. The CDR3 runs to 15 residues. J lost 4 bases, V lost 5 bases, and 5 bases had no gene match. It was during active infection that Seattle patients were enrolled and then longitudinally followed.

Source material: peripheral blood. The V and J genes are TRBV28 and TRBJ1-5; TRBD1 matches at 10 bases. The TCR was taken from an older woman with COVID-19, enrolled during active disease. The CDR3 sequence is CASSQGTGENQPQHF. The CDR3 bases are TGTGCCAGCAGTCAAGGGACAGGGGAAAATCAGCCCCAGCATTTT.